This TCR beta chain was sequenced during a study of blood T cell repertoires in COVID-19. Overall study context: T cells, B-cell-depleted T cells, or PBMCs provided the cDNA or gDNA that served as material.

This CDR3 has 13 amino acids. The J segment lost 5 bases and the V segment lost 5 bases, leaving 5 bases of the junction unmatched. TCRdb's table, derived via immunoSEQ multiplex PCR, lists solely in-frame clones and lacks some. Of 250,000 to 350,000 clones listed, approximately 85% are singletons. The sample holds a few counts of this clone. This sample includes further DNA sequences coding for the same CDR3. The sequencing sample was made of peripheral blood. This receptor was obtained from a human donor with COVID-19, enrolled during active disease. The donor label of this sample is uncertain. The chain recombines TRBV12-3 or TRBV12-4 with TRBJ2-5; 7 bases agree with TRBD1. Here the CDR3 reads CASSRQGRETQYF. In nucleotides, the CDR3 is TGTGCCAGCAGTAGACAGGGCCGGGAGACCCAGTACTTC.